Given below is one T cell receptor (beta chain) in context. Antigen specificity is unknown. Germline loops: CDR1 MNHEY, CDR2 SVGAGI. The CDR3 consists of 14 residues. The J segment lost 6 bases and the V segment lost 6 bases, leaving 10 bases of the junction unmatched. The sample originates from a study of memory CD4+ T cells and cytomegalovirus serostatus. Single viable CD3+CD4+CD8-CD45RO+ cells were sorted as the memory CD4+ T cells. Study-level findings and limits: Repertoires predicted CMV serostatus with median bootstrapped AUC of about 0.96.

In the original analysis: After removing out-of-frame reads, 2 million to 2.5 million distinct TCRbeta sequences remained. Assay used: immunoSEQ multiplex PCR; TCRdb lists only in-frame clones, some missing. D and trimming come from the DNA, and the V and J calls and clone size come from that table. The sample holds over 40,000 clones, roughly three quarters seen once. The chain links TRBV6-5 to TRBJ2-7, with 8 bases identical to TRBD1. The receptor comes from an adult in good health and CMV-seronegative. The sequenced sample was memory CD4+ T cells from blood. The CDR3 DNA follows: TGTGCCAGCAGCCCTCCCCGGACAGGGTCCGAGCAGTACTTC. It specifies CASSPPRTGSEQYF.